This record looks at one T cell receptor beta chain sequence and its context. Its cognate antigen is unknown. This record comes from a study of blood T cells in healthy people across ages. Study-wide background: About one barcoded beta molecule per two T cells was captured by template switching.

Findings of the study overall: Not knowing donor CMV status may have confounded expanded clonotype changes.

The use of a sample-barcoded 5' primer and a J-beta primer mix characterized a second PCR of roughly 7 to 11 cycles. Each cDNA molecule carried a tag from a template-switch adaptor that contained 12 random nucleotides. TCRdb called the 5' RACE reads again in MiXCR, with one record for every CDR3 protein. This table holds around 900,000 distinct CDR3 sequences, 51% found once. Trimming shortened V by 0 bases and J by 2 bases, and 11 bases separated the two germline ends. CDR1 is MGHRA and CDR2 is YSYEKL in the germline V gene. This CDR3 region has 15 residues. The sequence was obtained from a woman between 55 and 75 years old in good health. Sequenced material: blood. The genes are TRBV4-1 and TRBJ2-7; D gene uncertain. The CDR3 is CASSQDLNGAYEQYF. The DNA for the CDR3 is TGCGCCAGCAGCCAAGATCTAAACGGCGCCTACGAGCAGTACTTC.